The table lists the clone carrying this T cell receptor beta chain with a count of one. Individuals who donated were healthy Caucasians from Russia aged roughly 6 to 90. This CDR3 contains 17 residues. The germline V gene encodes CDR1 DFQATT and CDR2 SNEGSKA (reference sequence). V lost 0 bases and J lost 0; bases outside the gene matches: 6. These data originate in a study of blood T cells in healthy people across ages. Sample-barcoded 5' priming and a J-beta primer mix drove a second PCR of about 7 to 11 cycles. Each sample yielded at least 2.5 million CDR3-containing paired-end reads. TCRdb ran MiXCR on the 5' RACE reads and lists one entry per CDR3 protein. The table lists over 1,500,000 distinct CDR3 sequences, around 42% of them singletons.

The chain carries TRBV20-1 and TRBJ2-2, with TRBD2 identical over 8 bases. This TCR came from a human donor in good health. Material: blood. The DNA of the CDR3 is TGCAGTGCTAGAGATAGGGTAGCGGGGACGAACACCGGGGAGCTGTTTTTT. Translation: CSARDRVAGTNTGELFF.